The rows below give T cell receptor beta chains drawn from one sample of a study of cytomegalovirus exposure and HLA in healthy donors. TCRdb's table, derived via immunoSEQ multiplex PCR, lists solely in-frame clones and lacks some. Of tens of thousands of clones listed, under 85% are singletons. Sequencing was performed on PBMCs. Receptor source: a woman aged 40 to 50 in good health and CMV-seronegative. The CDR3 runs from the conserved cysteine through the conserved F or W. The order of the fields is CDR3 protein, CDR3 DNA, clone size, J gene, V gene, D gene. A D gene is named only where the DNA matches it firmly. Not all rows give a size; the values are once, few, many and, for expanded clones, a class.

CASTPWAGGNTEAFF | TGTGCCAGCACCCCCTGGGCAGGAGGGAACACTGAAGCTTTCTTT | once | TRBJ1-1 | TRBV28 | -
CSVGEGGAMGEQYF | TGCAGCGTTGGTGAAGGAGGGGCGATGGGGGAGCAGTACTTC | - | TRBJ2-7 | TRBV29-1 | -
CASSLTGGSTDTQYF | TGTGCCAGCAGCTTGACTGGGGGCAGTACAGATACGCAGTATTTT | - | TRBJ2-3 | TRBV13 | -
CASSPRQITDTQYF | TGTGCCAGTAGTCCTCGCCAGATCACAGATACGCAGTATTTT | - | TRBJ2-3 | TRBV19 | -
CASSLGQAGETQYF | TGTGCCAGCAGTTTAGGACAGGCCGGCGAGACCCAGTACTTC | - | TRBJ2-5 | TRBV28 | TRBD1
CASSMTAKYEQYF | TGTGCCAGTAGTATGACAGCAAAATACGAGCAGTACTTC | few | TRBJ2-7 | TRBV19 | -
CASSFTSGRRHEQFF | TGCGCTAGCAGCTTCACTAGCGGGAGGCGCCATGAGCAGTTCTTC | - | TRBJ2-1 | TRBV5-1 | TRBD2
CASSPIYSGQYF | TGTGCCAGCAGCCCGATCTACTCAGGGCAGTACTTC | - | TRBJ2-7 | TRBV7-8 | -
CASSSRQGRDYEQYF | TGTGCCAGCAGCTCGCGACAGGGTAGAGACTACGAGCAGTACTTC | once | TRBJ2-7 | TRBV7-6 | TRBD1
CASSPDRGGRGAFF | TGTGCCAGCTCACCAGACAGAGGGGGCCGGGGAGCTTTCTTT | - | TRBJ1-1 | TRBV18 | TRBD1
CASSDQGFPGYTF | TGTGCCAGCAGTGATCAGGGATTTCCCGGCTACACCTTC | - | TRBJ1-2 | TRBV6-1 | -
CASSLEGGARNEKLFF | TGTGCCAGCAGCTTAGAGGGGGGGGCGAGGAATGAAAAACTGTTTTTT | - | TRBJ1-4 | TRBV7-6 | -
CASSSGGETQYF | TGTGCCAGCAGCTCAGGGGGCGAGACCCAGTACTTC | - | TRBJ2-5 | TRBV2 | TRBD1
CASSIPRRGGNEKLFF | TGTGCCAGTAGTATCCCTCGGAGGGGAGGTAATGAAAAACTGTTTTTT | - | TRBJ1-4 | TRBV19 | -
CAILVNYGYTF | TGTGCCATTCTAGTCAACTATGGCTACACCTTC | - | TRBJ1-2 | TRBV28 | -
CASTTGVNTEAFF | TGCGCCAGCACGACAGGGGTGAACACTGAAGCTTTCTTC | - | TRBJ1-1 | TRBV5-1 | TRBD1
CSYSRPPREQFF | TGCAGCTACTCCCGTCCCCCGCGGGAGCAGTTCTTC | - | TRBJ2-1 | TRBV29-1 | -
CASSPDLSGRTPFKETQYF | TGTGCCAGCAGCCCAGACCTTAGCGGGCGCACACCCTTTAAAGAGACCCAGTACTTC | - | TRBJ2-5 | TRBV7-2 | TRBD2
CASSSTYEQYF | TGTGCCAGCAGCTCCACCTACGAGCAGTACTTC | - | TRBJ2-7 | TRBV11-2 | -